The 25 T cell receptor beta chains in this list originate from one sample, sequenced in a study of T cell clonality in common variable immunodeficiency. Profiling relied on immunoSEQ multiplex PCR, and the TCRdb table lists in-frame clones only, not all of them. The sample contains roughly 48,000 clones, none occurring once; 3% to 3.5% lies in the top ten. Sequenced: peripheral blood mononuclear cells. These receptors were obtained from a person between 18 and 75 years old in good health.

This clone came up many times. The CDR3 bases that were read are TGCGCCAGCAGCCAAGGACTAGCGGGAGGTTTATACGAG. This codes for CASSQGLAGGLYE. From start to end, the CDR3 is CASSQGLAGGLYEQYF. This chain joins TRBV4-1 and TRBJ2-7, with 13 nucleotides matching TRBD2. The CDR3 end is not reached by the read, which stops 3 residues before it; the germline J gene fills it in. With 1 base clipped from V and 4 bases from J, the junction kept 4 bases outside the gene matches. Germline V gene lookup returns CDR1 MGHRA and CDR2 YSYEKL. The CDR3 contains 16 residues.

Details on this clone: The read ends 3 residues before the CDR3 terminus; that terminus is restored from the germline J gene. The V and J genes are TRBV6-1 and TRBJ1-1; D remains ambiguous. Per germline, CDR1 MNHNS and CDR2 SASEGT. This CDR3 is built from 13 residues. With 1 base removed from V and 1 base from J, the gap between germline ends came to 4 bases. The CDR3 DNA, read in part, is TGTGCCAGCAGTGAAGGCAGGAACACTGAA. It translates to CASSEGRNTE. The entire CDR3 is CASSEGRNTEAFF.

This clone has at least ten counts. The read gets to within 3 residues of the CDR3 end, and the germline J gene fills in the rest. The V gene is TRBV29-1, the J gene TRBJ2-3; 11 nucleotides align to TRBD2. Germline CDR1 and CDR2: SQVTM and ANQGSEA. CDR3 length: 14 residues. The V gene end was trimmed by 2 bases and the J gene end by 6 bases; junction bases not matched to a gene: 4. CDR3 DNA, as far as it was read: TGCAGCGTTGAAAATAGCGGGGGGGTGGATACG. Its protein is CSVENSGGVDT. The CDR3 in full is CSVENSGGVDTQYF.

This clone was picked up many times. The sequence runs out 3 residues before the end of the CDR3; the remainder is reconstructed from the germline J gene. The V call is TRBV7-3, the J call TRBJ2-1, with TRBD1 identical over 8 bases. The J segment lost 9 bases and the V segment lost 9 bases, leaving 10 bases of the junction unmatched. Germline loops: CDR1 SGHTA, CDR2 FQGTGA. The CDR3 runs to 13 residues. The sequenced CDR3 bases are TGTGCCAGACGTCACGACAGGGGATGTGAG. Protein product: CARRHDRGCE. The whole CDR3 sequence is CARRHDRGCEQFF.

In its sample, this clone was seen many times. Coverage ceases 3 residues before the CDR3 finishes, and the germline J gene fills in the end. This sequence joins TRBV20-1 and TRBJ2-3, with TRBD2 identical over 10 bases. The V gene end was trimmed by 7 bases and the J gene end by 4 bases; junction bases not matched to a gene: 8. This CDR3 contains 14 residues. Germline loops: CDR1 DFQATT, CDR2 SNEGSKA (reference sequence). CDR3 bases read: TGCAGTGTTGCTAGCGGGAGTGGCGCAGATACG. Encoded protein: CSVASGSGADT. The CDR3 in its entirety is CSVASGSGADTQYF.

This clone was found many times. From the germline J gene comes the end of the CDR3, since the read stops 3 residues before it. The chain combines TRBV7-8 with TRBJ1-2; 8 nucleotides match TRBD1. With 5 bases clipped from V and 4 bases from J, the junction kept 6 bases outside the gene matches. The CDR3 runs 14 residues. Germline CDR1 SGHVS, CDR2 FQNEAQ. The CDR3 spells CASSGGTGVYGYTF. The part of the CDR3 DNA that was read is TGTGCCAGCAGCGGAGGGACAGGAGTCTATGGC.

Comments on this clone: Sequencing ends 3 residues short of the CDR3 end; the germline J gene provides the rest. The V and J genes are TRBV2 and TRBJ2-1, with 15 bases fitting TRBD2. V lost 5 bases, J lost 5 bases, and 10 bases stayed unmatched. CDR3 size: 18 residues. From germline, CDR1 is SNHLY and CDR2 FYNNEI. The DNA read from the CDR3 is TGTGCCAGCAGTCGGACTAGCGGGAGGGTGGGAAAGGACAATGAG. It yields the protein CASSRTSGRVGKDNE. The full CDR3 is CASSRTSGRVGKDNEQFF.

At least ten counts were recorded for this clone. The DNA ends 3 residues before the CDR3 does, and the rest of the CDR3 is filled in from the germline J gene. Other nucleotide sequences in the sample specify the same CDR3. The chain is built from TRBV5-1 and TRBJ1-1; D is perhaps TRBD1 (6 bases). Trimming removed 1 base at V and 4 bases at J, with 11 bases between. This CDR3 has 14 amino acids. Germline CDR1 and CDR2: SGHRS and YFSETQ. CDR3 DNA (partial): TGCGCCAGCAGCTTGAGGGGGGGTGGCACTGAA. Its translation is CASSLRGGGTE. The whole CDR3 protein reads CASSLRGGGTEAFF.

This clone was found many times. Read data end 3 residues before the CDR3 end; the end is taken from the germline J gene. The chain recombines TRBV2 with TRBJ2-1; D might be TRBD2 (5 bases). CDR1 is SNHLY and CDR2 is FYNNEI in the germline V gene. The CDR3 covers 14 residues. Trimming removed 4 bases from V and 7 bases from J, with 14 bases in between. CDR3 DNA (partial): TGTGCCAGCAGTGCTTCCCCGGACTTGAATGAG. This encodes CASSASPDLNE. The complete CDR3 sequence is CASSASPDLNEQFF.

This clone showed up many times. The CDR3 end falls 3 residues outside the read, so it is completed with the germline J gene. V usage is TRBV9 and J usage is TRBJ2-3, with D possibly matching TRBD2 (6 bases). The CDR3 consists of 13 residues. Trimming took off 7 bases at V and 7 bases at J, with 16 bases between the two ends. Germline assignment: CDR1 SGDLS and CDR2 YYNGEE. CDR3 sequence reads: CASGGASAYTQYF. The DNA read from the CDR3 is TGTGCCAGCGGTGGGGCTAGCGCTTATACG. The full variable domain, in which reference TRBV9 and TRBJ2-3 provide the parts outside the CDR3, is DSGVTQTPKHLITATGQRVTLRCSPRSGDLSVYWYQQSLDQGLQFLIQYYNGEERAKGNILERFSAQQFPDLHSELNLSSLELGDSALYFCASGGASAYTQYFGPGTRLTVL.

At least ten counts were recorded for this clone. The read finishes 3 residues shy of the CDR3 end, and the germline J gene is used to complete it. The chain links TRBV7-2 to TRBJ1-2; D might be TRBD1 (6 bases). Trimming took off 5 bases at V and 5 bases at J, with 18 bases between the two ends. In germline, CDR1 is SGHTA, CDR2 FQGNSA. The CDR3 sequence is 15 residues long. The CDR3 reads CASSNNPGTLYGYTF. CDR3 DNA, as far as it was read: TGTGCCAGCAGCAACAACCCCGGGACACTATATGGC.

As concerns this clone: The sequenced fragment ends 3 residues before the CDR3 boundary, so the rest is inferred from the germline J gene. The chain employs TRBV6-2 or TRBV6-3 and TRBJ1-2, with 7 bases fitting TRBD1. V lost 5 bases, J lost 7 bases, and 10 bases stayed unmatched. CDR1 is MNHEY, CDR2 SVGEGT, per germline. CDR3 length: 14 amino acids. The CDR3: CASSDPGTVGGYTF. The part of the CDR3 DNA that was read is TGTGCCAGCAGTGACCCCGGGACAGTCGGTGGC.

Comments on this clone: Coverage ceases 3 residues before the CDR3 finishes, and the germline J gene fills in the end. The chain uses TRBV2 and TRBJ1-1, with 8 bases that match TRBD1. The CDR3 runs 14 residues. The germline CDR1 and CDR2 sequences are SNHLY and FYNNEI. V shed 7 bases, J shed 5 bases, and the junction held 9 bases outside the gene matches. CDR3 DNA (partial): TGTGCCAGCACTATCCGGAGGACAGGGACTGAA. Its protein is CASTIRRTGTE. The whole CDR3 sequence reads CASTIRRTGTEAFF.

In its sample, this clone was seen many times. The observed sequence ends 3 residues before the CDR3 terminus, with the missing tail filled in from the germline J gene. The V call is TRBV7-3, the J call TRBJ2-1; a possible D gene is TRBD2 (6 bases). Trimming stripped 4 bases from V and 1 base from J, with 11 bases between. This CDR3 comprises 15 residues. Germline CDR1 SGHTA, CDR2 FQGTGA. The CDR3 region is CASSSGAGSYNEQFF. CDR3 bases read: TGTGCCAGCAGCTCCGGGGCGGGGTCCTACAATGAG.

This clone was seen ten or more times. The sequenced fragment ends 3 residues before the CDR3 boundary, so the rest is inferred from the germline J gene. The chain couples TRBV29-1 to TRBJ1-2; 7 bases match TRBD1. This CDR3 is 12 amino acids long. The J segment lost 3 bases and the V segment lost 6 bases, leaving 4 bases of the junction unmatched. Germline CDR1 and CDR2: SQVTM and ANQGSEA. The sequenced CDR3 bases are TGCAGCGTCGGACAGGATTACTATGGC. Protein sequence: CSVGQDYYG. The full-length CDR3 reads as CSVGQDYYGYTF.

At least ten counts were recorded for this clone. Read data end 3 residues before the CDR3 end; the end is taken from the germline J gene. J is TRBJ1-2 and V is TRBV7-2; a possible D gene is TRBD1 (6 bases). The germline gives CDR1 SGHTA, CDR2 FQGNSA. V lost 5 bases, J lost 7 bases, and 17 bases lay in between. The CDR3 covers 14 residues. CDR3 loop: CASSQGTAMGGYTF. The covered CDR3 bases are TGTGCCAGCAGCCAGGGGACGGCCATGGGTGGC. Full variable domain (missing parts from reference TRBV7-2 and TRBJ1-2): GAGVSQSPSNKVTEKGKDVELRCDPISGHTALYWYRQSLGQGLEFLIYFQGNSAPDKSGLPSDRFSAERTGGSVSTLTIQRTQQEDSAVYLCASSQGTAMGGYTFGSGTRLTVV.

In its sample, this clone was seen many times. The chain's CDR3 is CAGGSGVTQYF. CDR3 DNA, as far as it was read: TGTGCAGGCGGGAGCGGTGTTACG. The V call is TRBV12-3 or TRBV12-4, the J call TRBJ2-3, with 7 bases identical to TRBD2. Read coverage stops 3 residues before the CDR3 terminus; the germline J gene supplies the remainder. This CDR3 is 11 amino acids long.

The sample holds many counts of this clone. Read coverage stops 3 residues before the CDR3 terminus; the germline J gene supplies the remainder. This sequence joins TRBV10-3 and TRBJ1-1; a possible D gene is TRBD1 (6 bases). CDR3 length: 14 amino acids. Germline CDR1 and CDR2: ENHRY and SYGVKD. Trimming removed 11 bases at V and 4 bases at J, with 20 bases between. The CDR3 is CAAATRGSVTEAFF. The sequenced part of the CDR3 DNA is TGTGCCGCCGCAACGAGGGGGTCGGTCACTGAA.

This clone occurred a few times. The CDR3 goes on 3 residues after the read ends, and that part is filled in from the germline J gene. V is TRBV11-1 and J is TRBJ2-5; TRBD2 matches 9 bases. CDR3 length equals 15 residues. Germline V gene sequence: CDR1 SGHAT, CDR2 FQDESV (reference sequence). CDR3 in amino acids: CASSFQTSGTDTQYF. The sequenced CDR3 bases are TGTGCCAGCAGCTTCCAGACTAGCGGAACAGATACC.

This clone was observed many times. The CDR3 end lies 3 residues beyond the end of the read and is filled in from the germline J gene. The rearrangement joins TRBV9 to TRBJ2-5; TRBD2 aligns across 14 bases. V gave up 0 bases and J gave up 5 bases; unmatched junction bases: 3. The CDR3 extends over 16 amino acids. Per germline, CDR1 SGDLS and CDR2 YYNGEE. The CDR3 sequence: CASSVGTSGRSETQYF. CDR3 DNA (partial): TGTGCCAGCAGCGTAGGGACTAGCGGGAGGTCGGAGACC.

Regarding this clone: The observed sequence ends 3 residues before the CDR3 terminus, with the missing tail filled in from the germline J gene. This sample also contains other DNA sequences that code for the same CDR3. V usage is TRBV7-8 and J usage is TRBJ2-3, with a possible D match to TRBD2 (5 bases). This CDR3 region has 12 residues. Germline-derived CDR1 and CDR2 are SGHVS and FQNEAQ. CDR3 DNA (partial): TGTGCCAGCAGCCCGGCAACTAGGACG. Its translation is CASSPATRT. The CDR3 in its entirety is CASSPATRTQYF.

With regard to this clone: With the read ending 3 residues before the CDR3 end, the germline J gene is used to fill in that end. The rearrangement uses TRBV19 and TRBJ1-3; TRBD1 is a possible D gene (5 bases). The V gene's germline CDR1 is LNHDA and CDR2 SQIVND (reference sequence). The CDR3 length is 16 residues. The V gene lost 4 bases and the J gene lost 0 bases, with 13 bases spanning the gap. The sequenced CDR3 bases are TGTGCCAGTAGTAAACTTTTGGACACCTCTGGAAACACC. As protein: CASSKLLDTSGNT. The complete CDR3 sequence is CASSKLLDTSGNTIYF.

This clone was seen many times. The read stops 3 residues short of the end of the CDR3; the missing end is completed from the germline J gene. The rearrangement joins TRBV20-1 to TRBJ2-5, with D perhaps TRBD2 (5 bases). This CDR3 contains 13 residues. The V end was cut by 0 bases, the J end by 7 bases, with 12 bases between. Germline V lookup: CDR1 DFQATT, CDR2 SNEGSKA (reference sequence). CDR3 DNA, as far as it was read: TGCAGTGCTAGAGATTCGGGCAGCGGGACC. Translating gives CSARDSGSGT. The whole CDR3 region reads CSARDSGSGTQYF.

About this clone: The CDR3 end is not reached by the read, which stops 3 residues before it; the germline J gene fills it in. The genes are TRBV7-6 and TRBJ2-1; TRBD2 is a possible D gene (5 bases). Germline-derived CDR1 and CDR2 are SGHVS and FNYEAQ. This CDR3 has 15 amino acids. Trimming stripped 5 bases from V and 7 bases from J, with 18 bases between. The CDR3 DNA, read in part, is TGTGCCAGCAGCCCGCCGGGGTTGGAGTGGAATGAG. Its protein product is CASSPPGLEWNE. The full-length CDR3 reads as CASSPPGLEWNEQFF.

This clone occurred many times. The sequenced fragment ends 3 residues before the CDR3 boundary, so the rest is inferred from the germline J gene. The J gene is TRBJ1-2, the V gene TRBV29-1, with TRBD1 identical over 7 bases. This CDR3 spans 13 amino acids. Trimming cost V 1 base and J 6 bases; bases outside gene matches: 5. Germline V gene lookup returns CDR1 SQVTM and CDR2 ANQGSEA. This CDR3 is CSVEGVRGNGYTF. CDR3 bases read: TGCAGCGTTGAAGGGGTCAGGGGGAATGGC. Drawing the rest from reference TRBV29-1 and TRBJ1-2, the complete variable domain is SAVISQKPSRDICQRGTSLTIQCQVDSQVTMMFWYRQQPGQSLTLIATANQGSEATYESGFVIDKFPISRPNLTFSTLTVSNMSPEDSSIYLCSVEGVRGNGYTFGSGTRLTVV.